This is a list of T cell receptor beta chains from one sample in a study of T cell responses to AZD1222 COVID-19 vaccine. TCRdb keeps only in-frame clones here, not all; method: immunoSEQ multiplex PCR. The table lists 200,000 or so clones, about 90% of them singletons. The source was peripheral blood, collected on day 0 of MenACWY control vaccination. The receptors shown here come from an adult in good health. Both conserved end residues are part of each CDR3. A D gene is named only where the DNA matches it firmly. Clone size, where shown, is once, few, many, or a class for clones that have expanded.

TRBJ1-1 | TRBV5-1 | NA | 15 | NA | TGCGCCAGCAGCCGGGACCAGGGTACGAACACTGAAGCTTTCTTT | CASSRDQGTNTEAFF
TRBJ1-1 | TRBV15 | NA | 15 | NA | TGTGCCACCAGCGAGACCTTGGGGGAGGTGACTGAAGCTTTCTTT | CATSETLGEVTEAFF
TRBJ1-1 | TRBV18 | NA | 14 | NA | TGTGCCAGCTCACCAGGGCGGCCGCTAACTGAAGCTTTCTTT | CASSPGRPLTEAFF
TRBJ1-1 | TRBV19 | NA | 15 | NA | TGTGCCAGTAGCAACCGGGTCTCCGGGAACACTGAAGCTTTCTTT | CASSNRVSGNTEAFF
TRBJ1-2 | TRBV6-5 | NA | 13 | NA | TGTGCCAGCAGTTACCGCGAAAGCTATGGCTACACCTTC | CASSYRESYGYTF
TRBJ2-3 | TRBV27 | NA | 12 | NA | TGTGCCAGCCGGATTAGCACAGATACGCAGTATTTT | CASRISTDTQYF
TRBJ2-1 | TRBV27 | once | 14 | TRBD1 | TGTGCCAGCAGTTTTGGGACAGGGGCGAATGAGCAGTTCTTC | CASSFGTGANEQFF
TRBJ1-5 | TRBV27 | NA | 14 | TRBD1 | TGTGCCAGCAGCCGGGACAGGGACAGGCAGCCCCAGCATTTT | CASSRDRDRQPQHF
TRBJ2-5 | TRBV7-8 | NA | 14 | TRBD2 | TGTGCCAGCAGCTTATCCCGCGGGAGAGAGACCCAGTACTTC | CASSLSRGRETQYF
TRBJ2-2 | TRBV7-8 | NA | 15 | NA | TGTGCCAGCAGCTTAGAGTCCGGGGGCGACGGGGAGCTGTTTTTT | CASSLESGGDGELFF
TRBJ2-1 | TRBV12-2 | NA | 14 | NA | TGTGCAAGTCGCTTGAGCGGGTTTGGAAATGAGCAGTTCTTC | CASRLSGFGNEQFF
TRBJ2-7 | TRBV5-4 | NA | 15 | NA | TGTGCCAGCAGCTTGCGGACGACAGGCGTATACGAGCAGTACTTC | CASSLRTTGVYEQYF
TRBJ2-7 | TRBV13 | once | 12 | NA | TGTGCCAGCAGCTTAGCTGGAGACGAGCAGTACTTC | CASSLAGDEQYF
TRBJ2-7 | TRBV11-3 | NA | 13 | TRBD1 | TGTGCCAGCAGCAAAACAGGGGTCTACGAGCAGTACTTC | CASSKTGVYEQYF
TRBJ1-1 | TRBV14 | NA | 15 | TRBD1 | TGTGCCAGCAGCTTGCGGACAGGGGGGGATACTGAAGCTTTCTTT | CASSLRTGGDTEAFF
TRBJ1-1 | TRBV28 | NA | 13 | NA | TGTGCCAGCAGTTTGGACATGAACACTGAAGCTTTCTTT | CASSLDMNTEAFF
TRBJ2-7 | TRBV13 | NA | 12 | NA | TGTGCCAGCAGCTTAGGAGGGTACGAGCAGTACTTC | CASSLGGYEQYF
TRBJ1-1 | TRBV28 | NA | 14 | TRBD1 | TGTGCCAGCAGCCGACAGGGGTCCCCTTTGGGAGCTTTCTTT | CASSRQGSPLGAFF
TRBJ2-1 | TRBV27 | NA | 15 | NA | TGTGCCAGCATGGTTGGGCTTAGCGATTACAATGAGCAGTTCTTC | CASMVGLSDYNEQFF
TRBJ1-2 | TRBV29-1 | NA | 12 | NA | TGCAGTATGAAGATCGGGAGCTATGGCTACACCTTC | CSMKIGSYGYTF
TRBJ2-1 | TRBV6-5 | NA | 14 | NA | TGTGCCAGCAGTTACTCCGGGAGTAGCGTTGAGCAGTTCTTC | CASSYSGSSVEQFF
TRBJ2-3 | TRBV5-8 | NA | 16 | TRBD2 | TGTGCCAGCAGCTTGTCAGCGGGAGGGCCTGGAGATACGCAGTATTTT | CASSLSAGGPGDTQYF